The entry that follows covers one T cell receptor beta chain sequence. The CDR3 extends over 13 amino acids. V was clipped by 4 bases and J by 5 bases, with 11 bases between them. CDR1 and CDR2 (germline): SGHTA, FQGNSA. The sample comes from a study of beta chain features in type 1 diabetes. The entirety of the isolated RNA underwent reverse transcription, so expressed TCRB transcripts were sequenced. Measured with immunoSEQ multiplex PCR; TCRdb has only the in-frame clones, and not every one. The table lists about 260,000 clones, over 65% of them singletons. The sequenced material came from naive CD4+ T cells from blood. The chain joins TRBV7-2 to TRBJ2-5; perhaps TRBD1 as D (5 bases). This sequence was found in a man aged 25-45 years in good health. The CDR3 reads CASSSQVAETQYF. As DNA, the CDR3 is TGTGCCAGCAGCTCACAGGTGGCGGAGACCCAGTACTTC.